Below, one T cell receptor beta chain is given with its context. The antigen is not known. RNA, at about 0.5 to 1 ug, was reverse transcribed with random hexamers. TCRdb reprocessed the immunoSEQ multiplex PCR reads via MiXCR and lists one record per CDR3 protein. The sample contains 85,000 to 120,000 distinct CDR3 sequences, roughly 95% of which appear only once. Trimming removed 2 bases from V and 4 bases from J, with 11 bases in between. The CDR3 totals 13 residues. Germline loops: CDR1 SQVTM, CDR2 ANQGSEA. This record belongs to a study of CD8 T cells in Susac syndrome. Regarding the study as a whole: Susac-specific public clones numbered about 15 in total CD8+ repertoires (and 4 or 5 in CD8+ TEMRA repertoires).

V is TRBV29-1 and J is TRBJ1-1; D is unclear. The source material was CD8+ T cells from PBMCs. The source is a human donor with Susac syndrome. The CDR3 bases are TGCAGCGTTGAATCGGGAAGTGGCACTGAAGCTTTCTTT. Protein: CSVESGSGTEAFF.